The following is a T cell receptor (beta chain) sequence with its context. Its antigen is undetermined. cDNA libraries of TCR beta carried unique molecular identifiers. Each batch of roughly 1 to 11 million T cells produced 500,000 to 550,000 cDNA molecules. TCRdb passed the PCR reads through MiXCR, listing each CDR3 protein once. The sample lists under 650,000 distinct CDR3 sequences, about 40% occurring once. The record originates from a study of post-analysis software for immune sequencing data. Looking at the study overall: There were relapsing-remitting, secondary progressive and progressive-relapsing multiple sclerosis among the disease courses included.

Whole-study results and caveats: Versus controls, multiple sclerosis patients showed significantly lower diversity (normalized Chao1). TRBV5-6, TRBV5-1 and TRBV20-1 belonged to a set of a handful of TRBV segments that were more frequent in patients than controls. Strong co-clustering by F measure was seen for same-batch samples.

CDR3 length equals 12 residues. The V gene's germline CDR1 is DFQATT and CDR2 SNEGSKA (reference sequence). V lost 3 bases, J lost 3 bases, and 8 bases lay in between. The sequencing input was blood. The receptor was derived from a girl between 5 and 17 years old with multiple sclerosis. The chain recombines TRBV20-1 with TRBJ1-1, with D unresolved. The CDR3 sequence is CSARAGYTEAFF. The CDR3 DNA sequence: TGCAGTGCTAGGGCGGGTTACACTGAAGCTTTCTTT.